The 18 T cell receptor beta chains given below trace back to one sample, sequenced in a study of CD8+ T cells in alopecia areata. Noted treatment: oral pan-JAK inhibitor, 5-10 mg twice daily. Isolated RNA was reverse transcribed into cDNA used as the sequencing template. The assay was immunoSEQ multiplex PCR, and TCRdb's table has in-frame clones only and misses some. The repertoire holds fewer than 200,000 clones, with roughly 64% as singletons. The sample was CD8+ T cells sorted from blood, taken at week 24, from a patient treated with tofacitinib. The receptor set was obtained from a human donor with alopecia areata.

This chain connects TRBV27 to TRBJ2-2; TRBD1 matches at 9 bases. Germline-derived CDR1 and CDR2 are MNHEY and SMNVEV (reference sequence). The CDR3 is 14 amino acids. The trim removed 8 bases at V and 1 base at J, leaving 2 bases unmatched. CDR3 sequence reads: CASPGQGNTGELFF. The CDR3 DNA reads TGTGCCAGCCCGGGACAGGGGAACACCGGGGAGCTGTTTTTT.

The genes are TRBV4-1 and TRBJ2-5; no clear D. Deletions cut 1 base from V and 1 base from J, with 13 bases between. The CDR3 is 16 amino acids. The germline CDR1 and CDR2 sequences are MGHRA and YSYEKL. The CDR3 region is CASSQAPSVIQETQYF. The CDR3 nucleotides are TGCGCCAGCAGCCAAGCCCCCTCGGTCATCCAAGAGACCCAGTACTTC.

J is TRBJ2-4 and V is TRBV5-6, with D tentatively TRBD2 (5 bases). Trimming took off 0 bases at V and 7 bases at J, with 8 bases between the two ends. Germline V gene sequence: CDR1 SGHDT, CDR2 YYEEEE. There are 13 residues in the CDR3. As DNA, the CDR3 is TGTGCCAGCAGCTTGGGTGGCGGGAACATTCAGTACTTC. It is translated as CASSLGGGNIQYF.

The chain carries TRBV10-3 and TRBJ2-1, with 7 bases fitting TRBD1. Germline CDR1 and CDR2: ENHRY and SYGVKD. CDR3 length equals 20 residues. The V segment lost 2 bases and the J segment 7 bases; nucleotides outside the gene matches: 23. CDR3 loop: CAISEPHLGGWSLAGNEQFF. The CDR3 DNA reads TGTGCCATCAGTGAGCCCCACCTAGGGGGCTGGAGCCTAGCTGGTAATGAGCAGTTCTTC.

This clone was detected only once. V and J are TRBV25-1 and TRBJ1-1; TRBD1 might be the D (5 bases). Germline V lookup: CDR1 MGHDK, CDR2 SYGVNS. CDR3 length equals 15 residues. V dropped 3 bases and J dropped 4 bases, with 15 bases sitting between them. CDR3 coding DNA: TGTGCCAGCAGTGAGCAGGGAGCAGGGCGCACTGAAGCTTTCTTT. Protein sequence: CASSEQGAGRTEAFF.

The chain employs TRBV6-6 and TRBJ2-7, with unresolved D. V dropped 6 bases and J dropped 2 bases, with 11 bases sitting between them. Germline-derived CDR1 and CDR2 are MNHNY and SVGAGI (reference sequence). The CDR3 loop spans 13 amino acids. CDR3 amino acids: CASRDGSTYEQYF. The CDR3 bases are TGTGCCAGCAGAGACGGGTCGACCTACGAGCAGTACTTC.

The chain uses TRBV29-1 and TRBJ2-7; D perhaps matches TRBD2 (5 bases). The CDR3 length is 14 residues. V lost 3 bases to trimming and J lost 0 bases, with 12 bases between them. The germline V gene encodes CDR1 SQVTM and CDR2 ANQGSEA. The CDR3 is CSVERPGSSYEQYF. The CDR3 coding sequence is TGCAGCGTTGAGCGTCCGGGAAGCTCCTACGAGCAGTACTTC.

On this clone itself: The sample holds other DNA sequences that translate to the same CDR3. V is TRBV11-2 and J is TRBJ1-2; TRBD1 is a possible D gene (5 bases). The CDR3 covers 12 residues. Trimming took 2 bases from V and 4 from J, leaving 5 bases between them. CDR1 and CDR2 from the germline V gene are SGHAT and FQNNGV. The CDR3 here is CASSLTGYGYTF. In DNA form, the CDR3 reads TGTGCCAGCAGCTTAACAGGCTATGGCTACACCTTC.

This chain joins TRBV7-9 and TRBJ2-1; weak D call: TRBD2 (6 bases). CDR1 is SEHNR, CDR2 FQNEAQ, per germline (reference sequence). V lost 8 bases and J 7 bases, leaving 12 bases between the germline ends. The CDR3 is 12 amino acids. Here the CDR3 reads CASLRDVNEQFF. The CDR3 nucleotides read TGTGCCAGCTTGCGGGATGTTAATGAGCAGTTCTTC.

The J gene is TRBJ2-1, the V gene TRBV2; perhaps D is TRBD1 or TRBD2 (6 bases each). This CDR3 has 11 amino acids. V lost 8 bases to trimming and J lost 9 bases, with 11 bases between them. From germline, CDR1 is SNHLY and CDR2 FYNNEI. In DNA, the CDR3 is TGTGCCAGCCCCGGGGGCGTTGAGCAGTTCTTC. Translated: CASPGGVEQFF.

The chain couples TRBV23-1 to TRBJ1-4, with a weak D call TRBD1 (5 bases). TRBV23-1 is assigned to the ORF class and has an uncertain function. V lost 6 bases to trimming and J lost 8 bases, with 13 bases between them. This CDR3 spans 13 amino acids. CDR3 residues: CASRRQGREKLFF. The CDR3 DNA reads as TGCGCCAGCAGGCGGCAGGGAAGGGAAAAACTGTTTTTT.

The genes are TRBV5-6 and TRBJ2-5; no firm D call. Trimming removed 0 bases at V and 5 bases at J, with 17 bases between. The CDR3 has 16 residues. CDR1 is SGHDT, CDR2 YYEEEE, per germline. This CDR3 is CASSLAGAQARETQYF. The CDR3 DNA sequence: TGTGCCAGCAGCTTGGCGGGTGCTCAAGCACGGGAGACCCAGTACTTC.

This clone was seen a handful of times. The gene calls are TRBV9 and TRBJ1-6, with D hard to call. V lost 3 bases and J 14 bases, leaving 9 bases between the germline ends. There are 11 residues in the CDR3. From germline, CDR1 is SGDLS and CDR2 YYNGEE. The CDR3: CASSDLTALHF. Written as DNA, the CDR3 is TGTGCCAGCAGCGACCTGACGGCCCTCCACTTT.

This clone was picked up one time. The chain has TRBV5-6 and TRBJ2-1; D is ambiguous. Germline loops: CDR1 SGHDT, CDR2 YYEEEE. V was shortened by 0 bases and J by 9 bases, with 4 bases between the two germline ends. The CDR3 totals 11 residues. The CDR3 sequence is CASSLAVEQFF. The CDR3 nucleotides read TGTGCCAGCAGCTTGGCGGTTGAGCAGTTCTTC.

This clone was found a few times. The chain combines TRBV4-1 with TRBJ2-3, with D perhaps being TRBD1 or TRBD2 (5 bases each). V lost 4 bases, J lost 4 bases, and 9 bases lay in between. The CDR3 totals 13 residues. Germline V gives CDR1 MGHRA, CDR2 YSYEKL. The CDR3 DNA is TGCGCCAGCAGCCCAGGGCGGGCAGATACGCAGTATTTT. It specifies CASSPGRADTQYF.

V and J are TRBV30 and TRBJ1-1, with a tentative D call TRBD1 (6 bases). The CDR3 spans 13 residues. The V end was cut by 4 bases, the J end by 3 bases, with 12 bases between. Per germline, CDR1 GTSNPN and CDR2 SVGIG (reference sequence). CDR3 loop: CAWMHREYTEAFF. The CDR3 DNA follows: TGTGCCTGGATGCACAGGGAGTACACTGAAGCTTTCTTT.

In this sample, this clone turned up a few times. The chain couples TRBV29-1 to TRBJ2-1, with D possibly TRBD2 on 5 matching bases. V was cut by 6 bases and J by 4 bases, with 10 bases left in between. CDR3 length: 12 amino acids. Per germline, CDR1 SQVTM and CDR2 ANQGSEA. The CDR3 region has the DNA TGCAGCGTCCTAGCAGCGTACAATGAGCAGTTCTTC. It translates to CSVLAAYNEQFF.

The V and J genes are TRBV19 and TRBJ1-2, with TRBD1 matching over 12 bases. The CDR3 loop spans 17 amino acids. In germline, CDR1 is LNHDA, CDR2 SQIVND (reference sequence). V shed 9 bases and J 4 bases; nucleotides not matched to a gene: 15. CDR3 DNA: TGTGCCAGCACCCCCGGGCCCCGGGACAGGGGGCTCTATGGCTACACCTTC. It yields the protein CASTPGPRDRGLYGYTF.